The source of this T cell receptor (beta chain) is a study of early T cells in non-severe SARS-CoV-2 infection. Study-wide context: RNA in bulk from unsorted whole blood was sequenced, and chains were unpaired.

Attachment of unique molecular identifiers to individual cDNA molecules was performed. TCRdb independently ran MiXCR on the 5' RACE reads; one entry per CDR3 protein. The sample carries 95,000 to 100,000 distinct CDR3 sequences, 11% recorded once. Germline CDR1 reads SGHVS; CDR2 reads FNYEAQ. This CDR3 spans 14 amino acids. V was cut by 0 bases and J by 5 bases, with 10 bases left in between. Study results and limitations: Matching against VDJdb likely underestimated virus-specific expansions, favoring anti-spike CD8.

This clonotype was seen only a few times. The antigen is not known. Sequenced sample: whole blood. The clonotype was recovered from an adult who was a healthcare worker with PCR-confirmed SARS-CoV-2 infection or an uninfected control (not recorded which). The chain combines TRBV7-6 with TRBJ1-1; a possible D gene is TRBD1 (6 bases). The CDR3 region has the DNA TGTGCCAGCAGCTTAGCTGGAGGGGGGACTGAAGCTTTCTTT. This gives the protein CASSLAGGGTEAFF. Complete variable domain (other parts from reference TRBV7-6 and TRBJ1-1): GAGVSQSPRYKVTKRGQDVALRCDPISGHVSLYWYRQALGQGPEFLTYFNYEAQQDKSGLPNDRFSAERPEGSISTLTIQRTEQRDSAMYRCASSLAGGGTEAFFGQGTRLTVV.